This T cell receptor beta chain comes out of a study of T cell responses to AZD1222 COVID-19 vaccine (dated by TCRdb to the early 2020s). Regarding the research as a whole: Because spike-specific TCR depth and breadth did not differ between the two schedules, AZD1222 recipients who got a second dose at roughly 4 weeks were pooled with those who got a second dose at roughly 12 weeks. TCR sequencing was performed for 230 to 250 trial participants, of whom approximately 200 were given two doses of AZD1222 and approximately 26 were given two doses of MenACWY control vaccine. Enrollment into the trials was organized by age into subgroups of 18-55, 56-69 and 70-plus years, and those subgroups contained roughly 150, 30 and 60 TCR-sequenced participants, respectively.

The germline V gene gives CDR1 as SGDLS and CDR2 as YYNGEE. The CDR3 spans 12 residues, from the cysteine through the phenylalanine. The sequence is cut down to CDR3 DNA, 36 bases in frame from base 1. The V end loses 5 bases and the J end loses 3 bases, and a stretch of 8 bases separates them. Overall study results and their limits: A significant rise in spike-specific TCR breadth and depth was observed after two AZD1222 doses relative to day 0 and relative to MenACWY recipients. CD4 TCRs associated with the vaccine covered the entire spike protein, and the dominant responses were in regions 160-218 and 743-854. Only five to seven AZD1222 recipients were SARS-CoV-2 seropositive at baseline, limiting conclusions about previously exposed vaccinees. Nearly half of unique spike-specific TCRs reportedly recognized epitopes outside regions mutated in the B.1.351 and B.1.1.7 variants. No day 14 peak-response samples were available, so repertoires were characterized only after the peak T cell response. In the small 56-69-year group, the increase in depth fell short of significance, most likely because of low power. Participants were mostly white British and included more females than males, and it was suggested by the authors that clonal diversity may have been underestimated.

The CDR3 regions of human TCRbeta chains were analyzed by immunosequencing. The authors' analysis ran thus. Repertoire TCRs were checked for matches against a reference library of SARS-CoV-2-specific TCRs that had been generated using the MIRA antigen-specificity platform. Breadth was defined as the fraction of unique TCRs that were SARS-CoV-2-associated, and depth was defined as the fraction of total T cells that were SARS-CoV-2-associated. Each spike-specific TCR was assigned to its reactive spike region and to a CD4 or CD8 class using the MIRA data. Log10-transformed breadth and depth values were compared by one-way ANOVA with Sidak's multiple comparisons tests. TCRdb took over this immuneACCESS table, retaining in-frame rearrangements with V and J assigned. Such tables are incomplete; in checked studies, under half of the missing clones stem from an unresolved V gene, and the remainder is unexplained. V, J and clone size are taken as reported in that table, and D and trimming were inferred from the DNA itself. Within this sample are about 180,000 clones, with roughly 90% of them counted one time only. The top ten clones comprise 2.6% of the sample.

On this clone: The target of this receptor is not known. It has no much larger one-base neighbor in the sample; base qualities were not kept.

Taken with the paper, the label for time point translates to: baseline before first vaccination. Samples from vaccinated people were obtained from the UK trials COV001 and COV002, which included a single-blind randomized controlled phase 2/3 trial of AZD1222 (ChAdOx1 nCoV-19) in healthy adults. For TCRbeta chain sequencing, PBMC samples were collected from trial participants at day 0 and at day 28 after the second dose. The rearrangement combines TRBV9 with TRBJ1-2, with the D gene not confidently named. This sequence originates from an adult in good health. The sample was peripheral blood, taken on day 0 of AZD1222 vaccination. The encoded CDR3 is CASSLDDYGYTF. The DNA is as follows: TGTGCCAGCAGTCTGGACGACTATGGCTACACCTTC.